The 31 T cell receptor beta chains listed next were all sequenced from one sample in a study of breast tumors, draining lymph nodes, adjacent tissues. The lymph nodes were axillary draining lymph nodes from breast cancer patients. TCRdb passed the multiplex PCR reads through MiXCR, listing each CDR3 protein once. The sample lists approximately 100,000 distinct CDR3 sequences; about 20% were seen once. The sequencing input was axillary lymph node tissue. The source of these receptors is a female donor with breast cancer. Some clones in this sample may be carry-over from other donors' samples.

This clonotype was seen repeatedly, ten times or more. V usage is TRBV9 and J usage is TRBJ1-3; D might be TRBD1 (6 bases). The CDR3 spans 18 residues. The V gene lost 1 base and the J gene lost 0 bases, with 17 bases spanning the gap. The germline V gene encodes CDR1 SGDLS and CDR2 YYNGEE. CDR3 DNA sequence: TGTGCCAGCAGCGTAAACCCCCTGGACAGCACCTCTGGAAACACCATATATTTT. It encodes CASSVNPLDSTSGNTIYF.

The CDR3 nucleotides read TGTGCCACCCGGATGGCAGATTATCAGCCCCAGCATTTT. It specifies CATRMADYQPQHF. V usage is TRBV19 and J usage is TRBJ1-5; the D is unclear. This CDR3 is 13 amino acids long. The ends were cut back, 10 bases at V and 5 bases at J, with 15 bases in the middle. Germline V gene sequence: CDR1 LNHDA, CDR2 SQIVND (reference sequence).

This clonotype was counted many times. At one of its ends the junction is not consistent with the germline gene, which may arise from a read error. J is TRBJ1-4 and V is TRBV12-3 or TRBV12-4; D gene unclear. This CDR3 is 14 amino acids long. CDR3 sequence (DNA): TGTGCCAGCAGTTTACAGGCTACTAATAAAAAACTGTTTTTT. This gives the protein CASSLQATNKKLFF.

Turning to this clonotype: Since the CDR3 does not end with the conserved phenylalanine or tryptophan, this likely comes from a read error. The DNA of the CDR3 is TGTGCCACCAGCACATCAGGAGAGGGACTAGAAGAGACCCAGTACCTC. Translation gives CATSTSGEGLEETQYL. This chain joins TRBV15 and TRBJ2-5, with 8 bases fitting TRBD2. Trimming at V came to 4 bases and at J to 3 bases, leaving 10 bases not matched to a gene. This CDR3 region has 16 residues. Germline V gene sequence: CDR1 LNHNV, CDR2 YYDKDF (reference sequence).

This clonotype was counted at least ten times. The chain recombines TRBV3-1 with TRBJ1-6, with D hard to call. Trimming removed 0 bases from V and 9 bases from J, with 6 bases in between. The CDR3 runs 13 residues. Germline CDR1 LGHDT, CDR2 YNNKEL (reference sequence). CDR3 in DNA: TGTGCCAGCAGCCAAGATCATTTTTCACCCCTCCACTTT. It encodes CASSQDHFSPLHF.

This clonotype occurred a few times. This chain connects TRBV6-1 to TRBJ2-1, with a weak D call TRBD2 (6 bases). Trimming removed 5 bases from V and 6 bases from J, with 14 bases in between. This CDR3 comprises 14 residues. Per the germline V gene, CDR1 is MNHNS and CDR2 is SASEGT. As DNA, the CDR3 is TGTGCCAGCAGTCGGGCTAGCGTCTCCAATGAGCAGTTCTTC. Its protein product is CASSRASVSNEQFF.

This clonotype appeared many times. This rearrangement joins TRBV12-3 or TRBV12-4 to TRBJ2-1; 8 nucleotides agree with TRBD2. J was trimmed by 0 bases and V by 6 bases; bases with no gene match: 1. CDR3 size: 14 residues. The CDR3 protein is CASSSGSSYNEQFF. In DNA, the CDR3 is TGTGCCAGCAGCAGCGGGAGCTCCTACAATGAGCAGTTCTTC.

This clonotype has at least ten counts. J is TRBJ2-3 and V is TRBV9, with 7 bases matching TRBD2. Germline V gene data show CDR1 as SGDLS and CDR2 as YYNGEE. The CDR3 consists of 15 residues. V gave up 0 bases and J gave up 6 bases; unmatched junction bases: 7. The CDR3 is CASSVGGTNLDTQYF. CDR3 nucleotides: TGTGCCAGCAGCGTAGGAGGGACTAACCTGGATACGCAGTATTTT.

Concerning this clonotype: This may arise from a read error, as a much more abundant clone is one base away. The chain joins TRBV6-5 to TRBJ2-2; 7 nucleotides agree with TRBD2. Per the germline V gene, CDR1 is MNHEY and CDR2 is SVGAGI. The CDR3 has 16 amino acids. CDR3 amino acids: CASSYGVSGSTGELLF. The DNA of the CDR3 is TGTGCCAGCAGTTACGGTGTTAGCGGGTCCACCGGGGAGCTGTTGTTT.

The chain combines TRBV7-9 with TRBJ1-1, with D unresolved. The CDR3 is 13 amino acids. V lost 1 base to trimming and J lost 13 bases, with 16 bases between them. The germline CDR1 and CDR2 sequences are SEHNR and FQNEAQ (reference sequence). The CDR3 nucleotides are TGTGCCAGCAGCTTAGATATTTCCGGCAGCCATTTCTTT. It codes for CASSLDISGSHFF.

This CDR3 is CAWSKGRAAQETQYF. CDR3 bases: TGTGCCTGGAGTAAGGGCAGGGCCGCACAAGAGACCCAGTACTTC. V usage is TRBV30 and J usage is TRBJ2-5, with D possibly matching TRBD1 (5 bases). The germline CDR1 and CDR2 sequences are GTSNPN and SVGIG (reference sequence). The length of the CDR3 is 15 residues. With 2 bases removed from V and 2 bases from J, the gap between germline ends came to 15 bases.

With regard to this clonotype: An end of the junction does not agree with germline; a read error may underlie this. The genes are TRBV7-3 and TRBJ2-5; TRBD2 aligns across 7 bases. Germline CDR1 and CDR2: SGHTA and FQGTGA. The CDR3 loop spans 14 amino acids. The chain's CDR3 is CASSPYTRRETQYF. CDR3 sequence (DNA): TGTGCCAGCAGCCCCTACACTAGGCGGGAGACCCAGTATTTC.

This clonotype was observed many times. This chain connects TRBV24-1 to TRBJ2-3; 10 bases are a match to TRBD2. V shed 3 bases, J shed 2 bases, and the junction held 4 bases outside the gene matches. The CDR3 totals 16 residues. The V gene's germline CDR1 is KGHDR and CDR2 SFDVKD. CDR3 loop: CATSDPLAGVTDTQYF. The CDR3 nucleotides are TGTGCCACCAGTGATCCTCTAGCGGGAGTCACAGATACGCAGTATTTT.

The chain joins TRBV5-6 to TRBJ1-1, with no clear D. Germline V CDR1 and CDR2: SGHDT, YYEEEE. Trimming shortened V by 6 bases and J by 5 bases, and 23 bases separated the two germline ends. The CDR3 totals 16 residues. As DNA, the CDR3 is TGTGCCAGCAAAGCAGGTGCCGATGTGCGGCCTACTGAAGCTTTCTTT. Translation gives CASKAGADVRPTEAFF.

This clonotype was recorded at least ten times. The chain recombines TRBV7-9 with TRBJ2-3; 14 nucleotides match TRBD2. The CDR3 is 17 amino acids. Trimming at V came to 4 bases and at J to 2 bases, leaving 5 bases not matched to a gene. Germline CDR1 SEHNR, CDR2 FQNEAQ (reference sequence). The CDR3 bases are TGTGCCAGCAGCTCGCCGACTAGCGGGGGGGACACAGATACGCAGTATTTT. Translating gives CASSSPTSGGDTDTQYF. Full variable domain (outside the CDR3, taken from reference TRBV7-9 and TRBJ2-3): DTGVSQNPRHKITKRGQNVTFRCDPISEHNRLYWYRQTLGQGPEFLTYFQNEAQLEKSRLLSDRFSAERPKGSFSTLEIQRTEQGDSAMYLCASSSPTSGGDTDTQYFGPGTRLTVL.

This clonotype was seen at least ten times. V is TRBV29-1 and J is TRBJ2-5, with D tentatively TRBD1 (6 bases). This CDR3 contains 13 residues. Germline CDR1 SQVTM, CDR2 ANQGSEA. V lost 7 bases, J lost 5 bases, and 17 bases lay in between. The CDR3 region has the DNA TGCAGCGCACCGTCACAGGGTTGGGAGACCCAGTACTTC. It encodes CSAPSQGWETQYF.

This clonotype was picked up many times. The rearrangement uses TRBV20-1 and TRBJ2-5, with unresolved D. Germline V gives CDR1 DFQATT, CDR2 SNEGSKA (reference sequence). Trimming took 6 bases from V and 5 from J, leaving 13 bases between them. The CDR3 is 12 residues long. The CDR3 region is CSAQAPKETQYF. The CDR3 DNA reads TGCAGTGCCCAGGCCCCCAAGGAGACCCAGTACTTC.

This clonotype is medium-sized (0.01 to 0.1%) within its sample. This sequence joins TRBV20-1 and TRBJ2-7; tentative D call: TRBD2 (5 bases). Germline V lookup: CDR1 DFQATT, CDR2 SNEGSKA (reference sequence). V dropped 6 bases and J dropped 6 bases, with 21 bases sitting between them. The CDR3 contains 14 residues. CDR3 bases: TGCAGTGCCAGTCTTGTGGGAGACCATTCCGAGCAGTACTTC. Amino acid sequence: CSASLVGDHSEQYF.

Points on this clonotype: A much bigger clone sits one base away, suggesting this may be a read error. The chain couples TRBV9 to TRBJ2-3; TRBD2 agrees at 9 bases. This CDR3 comprises 13 residues. The V gene's germline CDR1 is SGDLS and CDR2 YYNGEE. V lost 10 bases, J lost 5 bases, and 8 bases stayed unmatched. DNA of the CDR3: TGTGCCGGCTCCGGCGGGAGGGTAGATACGCAGTATTTT. Translating gives CAGSGGRVDTQYF.

In this sample, this clonotype turned up many times. The chain employs TRBV5-1 and TRBJ2-3; 8 nucleotides agree with TRBD1. CDR3 length: 17 amino acids. V lost 1 base to trimming and J lost 3 bases; unmatched junction nucleotides: 10. CDR1 and CDR2 from the germline V gene are SGHRS and YFSETQ. CDR3 nucleotides: TGCGCCAGCAGCTTGCCATCCTCCGGGACAGGTACAGATACGCAGTATTTT. Translation gives CASSLPSSGTGTDTQYF.

The chain links TRBV5-6 to TRBJ2-2, with 14 bases identical to TRBD2. Germline V lookup: CDR1 SGHDT, CDR2 YYEEEE. This CDR3 comprises 17 residues. V shed 0 bases, J shed 6 bases, and the junction held 4 bases outside the gene matches. For the CDR3, the DNA is TGTGCCAGCAGCTTGGGAGGACTAGCGGGAGGAGCCGGGGAGCTGTTTTTT. Its protein product is CASSLGGLAGGAGELFF. Full variable domain (outside the CDR3, taken from reference TRBV5-6 and TRBJ2-2): DAGVTQSPTHLIKTRGQQVTLRCSPKSGHDTVSWYQQALGQGPQFIFQYYEEEERQRGNFPDRFSGHQFPNYSSELNVNALLLGDSALYLCASSLGGLAGGAGELFFGEGSRLTVL.

This clonotype was found many times. The rearrangement links TRBV19 to TRBJ1-2, with D uncertain. This CDR3 contains 18 residues. CDR1 and CDR2 from the germline V gene are LNHDA and SQIVND (reference sequence). V gave up 2 bases and J gave up 7 bases, with 26 bases separating them. The CDR3 DNA follows: TGTGCCAGTAGTATACCCCCCTCCCGACGGGAGAATCGGGGTGGCTACACCTTC. It codes for CASSIPPSRRENRGGYTF.

This clonotype was picked up many times. The V and J genes are TRBV9 and TRBJ2-5; unclear D gene. Trimming removed 0 bases from V and 5 bases from J, with 14 bases in between. Per germline, CDR1 SGDLS and CDR2 YYNGEE. This CDR3 has 15 amino acids. This CDR3 is CASSVEGQAWETQYF. In DNA, the CDR3 is TGTGCCAGCAGCGTAGAAGGTCAGGCCTGGGAGACCCAGTACTTC.

This clonotype came up many times. The chain employs TRBV7-8 and TRBJ1-4; a weak D match, TRBD1 (5 bases). This CDR3 is built from 15 residues. The germline V gene encodes CDR1 SGHVS and CDR2 FQNEAQ. Trimming pared 5 bases from V and 5 bases from J, leaving 15 bases between. CDR3 DNA sequence: TGTGCCAGCAGCCAGCACCGTGGGGGGAATGAAAAACTGTTTTTT. This codes for CASSQHRGGNEKLFF.

This clonotype was seen ten or more times. This chain uses TRBV7-9 with TRBJ1-3; 9 nucleotides agree with TRBD1. CDR1 is SEHNR and CDR2 is FQNEAQ in the germline V gene (reference sequence). CDR3 length equals 16 residues. Trimming took 3 bases from V and 1 from J; bases not matched to a gene: 4. The DNA for the CDR3 is TGTGCCAGCAGCTTTTACAGGGGGCGATCTGGAAACACCATATATTTT. It yields the protein CASSFYRGRSGNTIYF. Full variable domain (outside the CDR3, taken from reference TRBV7-9 and TRBJ1-3): DTGVSQNPRHKITKRGQNVTFRCDPISEHNRLYWYRQTLGQGPEFLTYFQNEAQLEKSRLLSDRFSAERPKGSFSTLEIQRTEQGDSAMYLCASSFYRGRSGNTIYFGEGSWLTVV.

There are a few counts of this clonotype. One end of the junction varies from germline; a read error may be responsible. The chain joins TRBV4-1 to TRBJ1-4; TRBD1 matches 8 bases. The CDR3 contains 15 residues. Germline V gives CDR1 MGHRA, CDR2 YSYEKL. CDR3 loop: CASGRGLGANEKLLF. The CDR3 coding sequence is TGCGCCAGCGGCAGGGGGCTTGGTGCTAATGAAAAACTGCTTTTT.

At least ten counts were recorded for this clonotype. The rearrangement links TRBV4-1 to TRBJ2-1; 9 positions agree with TRBD2. Trimming at V came to 5 bases and at J to 7 bases, leaving 12 bases not matched to a gene. The CDR3 consists of 16 residues. CDR1 is MGHRA and CDR2 is YSYEKL in the germline V gene. The CDR3 loop reads CASSAGGPVNRNEQFF. The CDR3, as DNA: TGCGCCAGCAGCGCGGGAGGGCCGGTAAATAGGAATGAGCAGTTCTTC.

In this sample, this clonotype turned up a few times. V is TRBV5-8 and J is TRBJ2-2; 7 positions agree with TRBD2. This CDR3 has 15 amino acids. The junction had 3 bases not matched to a gene; V was cut back by 0 bases and J by 4 bases. Germline CDR1 SGHTS, CDR2 YDEGEE. CDR3 amino acids: CASSLGLASTGELFF. CDR3 DNA sequence: TGTGCCAGCAGCTTGGGACTAGCTAGCACCGGGGAGCTGTTTTTT.

This sequence joins TRBV5-1 and TRBJ2-7; 9 nucleotides agree with TRBD1. This CDR3 region has 17 residues. V lost 2 bases to trimming and J lost 2 bases; unmatched junction nucleotides: 11. In germline, CDR1 is SGHRS, CDR2 YFSETQ. The CDR3 is CASSFYELDRGPYEQYF. The CDR3 coding sequence is TGCGCCAGCAGCTTCTATGAATTGGACAGGGGCCCCTACGAGCAGTACTTC.

With regard to this clonotype: Since a much larger clone is just one base distant, this may be a read error. The V gene is TRBV20-1, the J gene TRBJ1-5; 7 bases align to TRBD1. This CDR3 contains 14 residues. CDR1 DFQATT and CDR2 SNEGSKA come from the germline V gene (reference sequence). The CDR3 nucleotides are TGCGGTGCTAGAGTAGGGACAGAAAATCAGCCCCAGCATTTT. This encodes CGARVGTENQPQHF.

This clonotype has at least ten counts. The chain employs TRBV10-3 and TRBJ1-5; D call uncertain. V lost 3 bases and J 4 bases, leaving 10 bases between the germline ends. CDR3 length: 14 residues. Germline values: CDR1 ENHRY, CDR2 SYGVKD. CDR3 DNA sequence: TGTGCCATCAGTGAATCTTTGGTGAATCAGCCCCAGCATTTT. It codes for CAISESLVNQPQHF.